These 23 T cell receptor beta chains came from one sample sequenced in a study of cytomegalovirus exposure and HLA in healthy donors (TCRdb year 2017). The method behind the library was the immunoSEQ multiplex PCR assay. For the multiplex PCR, a mixture combining 60 forward primers for TCR Vbeta segments and 13 reverse primers for TCR Jbeta segments was used. What TCRdb holds here is the immuneACCESS table cut down to in-frame rearrangements. Part of the clones is not present; checked against another copy, under half of the missing clones reflect an unresolved V gene, and the others are unexplained. The sample data list under 200,000 clones, and just over 75% of these were observed just once. The top ten clonotypes cover under 2% of the sample. Source material: PBMCs. The receptors stem from a man aged 30 to 39 in good health and CMV-seronegative.

This clone was seen a handful of times. The chain recombines TRBV6-6 with TRBJ1-1; 10 nucleotides match TRBD1. The germline V gene has CDR1 MNHNY and CDR2 SVGAGI (reference sequence). Trimming removed 10 bases from V and 1 base from J; junction bases left unmatched: 6. The length of the CDR3 is 14 residues. The CDR3 protein is CATKTGGPNTEAFF. In DNA, the CDR3 is TGTGCCACCAAGACAGGGGGCCCGAACACTGAAGCTTTCTTT.

The V gene is TRBV7-9, the J gene TRBJ1-1; D gene unclear. The CDR3 extends over 15 amino acids. Germline V gives CDR1 SEHNR, CDR2 FQNEAQ (reference sequence). The germline V and J ends were trimmed by 2 bases and 13 bases, with 23 bases remaining between them. The CDR3: CASSLRSRVGWVNFF. In DNA, the CDR3 is TGTGCCAGCAGCTTACGGTCGCGTGTCGGGTGGGTGAATTTCTTT.

The CDR3 DNA follows: TGCGCCAGCAGTGTGGAGGGCAATCAGCCCCAGCATTTT. This translates into CASSVEGNQPQHF. V is TRBV5-1 and J is TRBJ1-5, with D uncertain. From germline, CDR1 is SGHRS and CDR2 YFSETQ. V was trimmed by 5 bases and J by 2 bases, leaving 8 bases between them. CDR3 length equals 13 residues.

This clone was observed once. J is TRBJ1-2 and V is TRBV27; tentatively, D is TRBD1 (6 bases). V was cut by 7 bases and J by 8 bases, with 29 bases left in between. Germline values: CDR1 MNHEY, CDR2 SMNVEV (reference sequence). CDR3 length: 17 residues. CDR3 bases: TGTGCCAGCACCACGGTGGACTCGGGACAACGGGTGGAAGGCTACACCTTC. This translates into CASTTVDSGQRVEGYTF.

This clone was seen only a few times. The gene calls are TRBV10-3 and TRBJ2-5; 14 nucleotides line up with TRBD2. Looked up from germline, CDR1 is ENHRY and CDR2 is SYGVKD. Trimming cost V 4 bases and J 5 bases; bases outside gene matches: 3. The CDR3 runs to 15 residues. The CDR3 protein is CAISGGLAGVETQYF. The DNA for the CDR3 is TGTGCCATCAGTGGGGGACTAGCGGGAGTTGAGACCCAGTACTTC.

The chain joins TRBV4-1 to TRBJ2-2, with D tentatively TRBD2 (5 bases). From germline, CDR1 is MGHRA and CDR2 YSYEKL. The CDR3 runs to 17 residues. V dropped 0 bases and J dropped 0 bases, with 11 bases sitting between them. The CDR3, as DNA: TGCGCCAGCAGCCAAGAACTGGCGAGGGCGAACACCGGGGAGCTGTTTTTT. Protein: CASSQELARANTGELFF.

The V gene is TRBV5-8, the J gene TRBJ1-1; D is perhaps TRBD1 (5 bases). CDR3 length equals 14 residues. The V end was cut by 0 bases, the J end by 4 bases, with 10 bases between. Germline V CDR1 and CDR2: SGHTS, YDEGEE. The CDR3 DNA reads as TGTGCCAGCAGCTTGGTCAGGGCGGCCACTGAAGCTTTCTTT. It codes for CASSLVRAATEAFF.

V gene TRBV5-1 combines with J gene TRBJ2-1; TRBD2 might be the D (5 bases). The CDR3 is made up of 15 amino acids. Germline CDR1 is SGHRS and CDR2 is YFSETQ. V lost 4 bases to trimming and J lost 9 bases, with 20 bases between them. Here the CDR3 DNA reads TGCGCCAGCAGCACCGCCGGACCCGGAGGTCTTGAGCAGTTCTTC. As protein: CASSTAGPGGLEQFF.

J is TRBJ2-2 and V is TRBV5-1; D ambiguous. The germline gives CDR1 SGHRS, CDR2 YFSETQ. The length of the CDR3 is 15 residues. V was trimmed by 2 bases and J by 7 bases, leaving 15 bases between them. CDR3 protein: CASSFEQAGLGELFF. The CDR3 DNA follows: TGCGCCAGCAGCTTTGAGCAGGCAGGTCTCGGGGAGCTGTTTTTT. The whole variable domain, filled in from reference TRBV5-1 and TRBJ2-2, reads KAGVTQTPRYLIKTRGQQVTLSCSPISGHRSVSWYQQTPGQGLQFLFEYFSETQRNKGNFPGRFSGRQFSNSRSEMNVSTLELGDSALYLCASSFEQAGLGELFFGEGSRLTVL.

The CDR3 protein is CASSFGASSGSGEQFF. The CDR3 nucleotides read TGTGCCAGCAGCTTTGGGGCGAGTAGCGGGAGCGGTGAGCAGTTCTTC. This sequence joins TRBV5-4 and TRBJ2-1, with TRBD2 identical over 9 bases. The CDR3 length is 16 residues. Losses at the gene ends were 2 bases for V and 9 bases for J; bases not matched to a gene: 12. Germline CDR1 is SGHNT and CDR2 is YYREEE (reference sequence).

The chain links TRBV7-3 to TRBJ2-5; 15 bases map to TRBD2. J was trimmed by 5 bases and V by 0 bases; bases with no gene match: 4. The CDR3 loop spans 17 amino acids. Germline CDR1 SGHTA, CDR2 FQGTGA. The CDR3 DNA follows: TGTGCCAGCAGCTTAACGGCCGGACTAGCGGGAGGGGAGACCCAGTACTTC. As protein: CASSLTAGLAGGETQYF.

The V gene is TRBV5-4, the J gene TRBJ2-3; a weak D match, TRBD2 (6 bases). This CDR3 region has 16 residues. Trimming left V 4 bases short and J 1 base short, with 16 bases between. The germline CDR1 and CDR2 sequences are SGHNT and YYREEE (reference sequence). The CDR3 region has the DNA TGTGCCAGCAGCAATAAGCGGGCTAGGGGCACAGATACGCAGTATTTT. This codes for CASSNKRARGTDTQYF.

The chain links TRBV27 to TRBJ1-2; possible D gene TRBD1, 5 bases. The CDR3 runs 13 residues. V was cut by 0 bases and J by 8 bases, with 10 bases left in between. The germline gives CDR1 MNHEY, CDR2 SMNVEV (reference sequence). CDR3 amino acids: CASSLSWGDGYTF. The DNA of the CDR3 is TGTGCCAGCAGTTTATCATGGGGGGACGGCTACACCTTC.

This chain joins TRBV28 and TRBJ2-3; the match to TRBD2 covers 7 bases. J gave up 11 bases and V 3 bases, and 2 bases lay outside the gene matches. CDR3 length: 11 amino acids. The V gene's germline CDR1 is MDHEN and CDR2 SYDVKM. The CDR3 region has the DNA TGTGCCAGCAGTTTGGGGGGGGAGCAGTATTTT. Protein sequence: CASSLGGEQYF.

The chain joins TRBV5-4 to TRBJ2-1, with D possibly TRBD1 on 6 matching bases. The CDR3 spans 17 residues. Germline CDR1 reads SGHNT; CDR2 reads YYREEE (reference sequence). With 1 base removed from V and 1 base from J, the gap between germline ends came to 15 bases. CDR3: CASSLTTGSGSYNEQFF. CDR3 coding DNA: TGTGCCAGCAGCTTGACTACAGGGTCGGGGTCCTACAATGAGCAGTTCTTC. The full variable domain, completed using reference TRBV5-4 and TRBJ2-1, is ETGVTQSPTHLIKTRGQQVTLRCSSQSGHNTVSWYQQALGQGPQFIFQYYREEENGRGNFPPRFSGLQFPNYSSELNVNALELDDSALYLCASSLTTGSGSYNEQFFGPGTRLTVL.

The V and J genes are TRBV4-2 and TRBJ2-7; 10 nucleotides agree with TRBD1. V was pared by 6 bases and J by 4 bases, with 0 bases of the junction left unmatched. The CDR3 runs to 12 residues. Per the germline V gene, CDR1 is LGHNA and CDR2 is YNFKEQ. The CDR3 region has the DNA TGTGCCAGCAGGGACAGGGGGTACGAGCAGTACTTC. Translating it yields CASRDRGYEQYF.

The chain combines TRBV6-1 with TRBJ2-2, with 7 bases matching TRBD2. Looked up from germline, CDR1 is MNHNS and CDR2 is SASEGT. There are 15 residues in the CDR3. With V trimmed by 5 bases and J by 4 bases, 7 bases remained unmatched. The CDR3 is CASSTGLGATGELFF. The CDR3 coding sequence is TGTGCCAGCAGTACCGGACTAGGAGCCACCGGGGAGCTGTTTTTT.

The V and J genes are TRBV7-6 and TRBJ1-1; no clear D gene. Looked up from germline, CDR1 is SGHVS and CDR2 is FNYEAQ. The CDR3 loop spans 13 amino acids. The V end was cut by 2 bases, the J end by 1 base, with 5 bases between. The CDR3, as DNA: TGTGCCAGCAGCTTAAAACAGAACACTGAAGCTTTCTTT. Amino acid sequence: CASSLKQNTEAFF.

The rearrangement links TRBV7-3 to TRBJ2-7, with TRBD1 matching over 8 bases. The CDR3 is 13 residues long. Germline V gene sequence: CDR1 SGHTA, CDR2 FQGTGA. V shed 3 bases and J 3 bases; nucleotides not matched to a gene: 1. The CDR3, as DNA: TGTGCCAGCAGCTTCGGACAGGGCTACGAGCAGTACTTC. It yields the protein CASSFGQGYEQYF.

V and J are TRBV4-1 and TRBJ1-6; 7 bases agree with TRBD1. This CDR3 has 16 residues. J was trimmed by 10 bases and V by 0 bases; bases with no gene match: 9. CDR1 and CDR2 from the germline V gene are MGHRA and YSYEKL. The CDR3 sequence: CASSQEGGRVGSPLHF. As DNA, the CDR3 is TGCGCCAGCAGCCAAGAAGGGGGCAGGGTAGGATCACCCCTCCACTTT.

The rearrangement links TRBV29-1 to TRBJ2-3; 9 nucleotides agree with TRBD2. The CDR3 spans 14 residues. V gave up 5 bases and J gave up 2 bases; unmatched junction bases: 5. Germline CDR1 SQVTM, CDR2 ANQGSEA. The CDR3 here is CSVRGTSFTDTQYF. As DNA, the CDR3 is TGCAGCGTTAGGGGGACTAGCTTCACAGATACGCAGTATTTT.

The V and J genes are TRBV19 and TRBJ2-2; weak D call: TRBD1 (5 bases). V lost 7 bases and J lost 1, with 7 bases in between. This CDR3 region has 13 residues. CDR1 is LNHDA and CDR2 is SQIVND in the germline V gene (reference sequence). In DNA form, the CDR3 reads TGTGCCAGTAATAGGGGGAACACCGGGGAGCTGTTTTTT. Translation: CASNRGNTGELFF. Variable domain in full (rest from reference TRBV19 and TRBJ2-2): DGGITQSPKYLFRKEGQNVTLSCEQNLNHDAMYWYRQDPGQGLRLIYYSQIVNDFQKGDIAEGYSVSREKKESFPLTVTSAQKNPTAFYLCASNRGNTGELFFGEGSRLTVL.

V is TRBV10-2 and J is TRBJ2-1, with 11 bases identical to TRBD2. Germline V gene sequence: CDR1 WSHSY, CDR2 SAAADI. V lost 6 bases, J lost 4 bases, and 8 bases stayed unmatched. The CDR3 contains 16 residues. CDR3 sequence: CASSLLAGADYNEQFF. The CDR3 DNA reads as TGCGCCAGCAGCTTACTAGCGGGAGCCGATTACAATGAGCAGTTCTTC.